A selection of T cell receptor beta chains follows, all from one sample in a study of blood T cell repertoires in COVID-19. Clones were sequenced by immunoSEQ multiplex PCR, and TCRdb holds only the in-frame ones, with some missing. The table lists roughly 150,000 clones, roughly 80% of them singletons, with around 0.62% in the top ten. Material for sequencing was peripheral blood. The receptors come from a man in his 60s with acute or convalescent COVID-19. CDR3s include the opening cysteine and the closing phenylalanine or tryptophan. Each record gives: CDR3 protein, CDR3 DNA, J gene, V gene, clone size, D gene. The D gene is left open where the match is weak. Clone size is given for some rows only: seen once, a few or many times, or a class if the clone is expanded.

CDR3 protein: CASSPAGTSVMYEQFF
CDR3 DNA: TGTGCCAGCAGCCCGGCTGGGACTAGCGTTATGTATGAGCAGTTCTTC
J gene: TRBJ2-1
V gene: TRBV5-8
clone size: .
D gene: TRBD2

CDR3 protein: CASSLVWGRITGELFF
CDR3 DNA: TGCGCCAGCAGCTTGGTGTGGGGGCGTATCACCGGGGAGCTGTTTTTT
J gene: TRBJ2-2
V gene: TRBV5-1
clone size: .
D gene: .

CDR3 protein: CASSPDTLKLYF
CDR3 DNA: TGTGCCAGCAGCCCTGACACCCTCAAGCTGTATTTT
J gene: TRBJ2-3
V gene: TRBV7-6
clone size: .
D gene: .

CDR3 protein: CASSILSGNQETQYF
CDR3 DNA: TGTGCCAGTAGTATACTCTCAGGGAACCAAGAGACCCAGTACTTC
J gene: TRBJ2-5
V gene: TRBV19
clone size: .
D gene: .

CDR3 protein: CASTTVSTGGTEAFF
CDR3 DNA: TGTGCCAGCACTACAGTGAGTACCGGGGGCACTGAAGCTTTCTTT
J gene: TRBJ1-1
V gene: TRBV6-5
clone size: .
D gene: .

CDR3 protein: CASSLGRAGGAYEQYF
CDR3 DNA: TGTGCCAGCAGCTTAGGAAGAGCGGGGGGGGCCTACGAGCAGTACTTC
J gene: TRBJ2-7
V gene: TRBV11-2
clone size: .
D gene: TRBD2

CDR3 protein: CAISGLQGADEQYF
CDR3 DNA: TGTGCCATCAGTGGCCTGCAGGGGGCGGATGAGCAGTACTTC
J gene: TRBJ2-7
V gene: TRBV10-3
clone size: .
D gene: TRBD1

CDR3 protein: CASSLGEVGEQYF
CDR3 DNA: TGTGCCAGCAGCTTGGGGGAGGTGGGAGAGCAGTACTTC
J gene: TRBJ2-7
V gene: TRBV5-4
clone size: .
D gene: .

CDR3 protein: CASSMRTVNQPQHF
CDR3 DNA: TGTGCCAGTAGTATGAGGACAGTCAATCAGCCCCAGCATTTT
J gene: TRBJ1-5
V gene: TRBV19
clone size: .
D gene: .

CDR3 protein: CASSQETRNTEAFF
CDR3 DNA: TGCGCCAGCAGCCAAGAAACGAGGAACACTGAAGCTTTCTTT
J gene: TRBJ1-1
V gene: TRBV4-1
clone size: once
D gene: .

CDR3 protein: CAWNQASYEQYF
CDR3 DNA: TGTGCCTGGAATCAAGCGAGCTACGAGCAGTACTTC
J gene: TRBJ2-7
V gene: TRBV30
clone size: .
D gene: .

CDR3 protein: CASSLFGTSGIDTQYF
CDR3 DNA: TGTGCCAGCAGTCTGTTCGGGACTAGCGGGATTGATACGCAGTATTTT
J gene: TRBJ2-3
V gene: TRBV2
clone size: .
D gene: TRBD2

CDR3 protein: CASSLSRAGNTIYF
CDR3 DNA: TGTGCCAGCAGTTTGAGCAGGGCTGGAAACACCATATATTTT
J gene: TRBJ1-3
V gene: TRBV28
clone size: .
D gene: .

CDR3 protein: CASSPQRDFTDTQYF
CDR3 DNA: TGTGCCAGCTCACCACAACGGGATTTCACAGATACGCAGTATTTT
J gene: TRBJ2-3
V gene: TRBV18
clone size: .
D gene: .

CDR3 protein: CASGWGQNDQYF
CDR3 DNA: TGTGCCAGCGGATGGGGACAGAACGACCAGTACTTC
J gene: TRBJ2-5
V gene: TRBV11-2
clone size: .
D gene: TRBD1

CDR3 protein: CASSQGPGGNTIYF
CDR3 DNA: TGTGCCAGCAGCCAGGGGCCCGGGGGAAACACCATATATTTT
J gene: TRBJ1-3
V gene: TRBV28
clone size: once
D gene: .

CDR3 protein: CASSSLGGSTDTQYF
CDR3 DNA: TGTGCCAGCAGCTCCCTTGGCGGGAGCACAGATACGCAGTATTTT
J gene: TRBJ2-3
V gene: TRBV7-9
clone size: .
D gene: .

CDR3 protein: CASSYPGVGEQFF
CDR3 DNA: TGTGCCAGCAGTTACCCAGGGGTGGGTGAGCAGTTCTTC
J gene: TRBJ2-1
V gene: TRBV6-2/TRBV6-3
clone size: .
D gene: .

CDR3 protein: CASSYMGGPSNQPQHF
CDR3 DNA: TGTGCCAGCAGCTATATGGGGGGGCCCAGCAATCAGCCCCAGCATTTT
J gene: TRBJ1-5
V gene: TRBV7-9
clone size: .
D gene: .

CDR3 protein: CAISDRDRSVSNEQFF
CDR3 DNA: TGTGCCATCAGTGATCGGGACAGGTCGGTGTCCAATGAGCAGTTCTTC
J gene: TRBJ2-1
V gene: TRBV10-3
clone size: few
D gene: TRBD1

CDR3 protein: CASSTGLAGGSEETQYF
CDR3 DNA: TGTGCCAGCAGCACTGGACTAGCGGGGGGTAGTGAAGAGACCCAGTACTTC
J gene: TRBJ2-5
V gene: TRBV5-4
clone size: .
D gene: TRBD2

CDR3 protein: CASSQDIPGVGGTGNTIYF
CDR3 DNA: TGCGCCAGCAGCCAAGATATCCCGGGGGTAGGGGGCACTGGAAACACCATATATTTT
J gene: TRBJ1-3
V gene: TRBV4-3
clone size: .
D gene: TRBD1

CDR3 protein: CASSQGLAETKQYF
CDR3 DNA: TGTGCCAGCAGCCAAGGACTAGCGGAGACCAAGCAGTACTTC
J gene: TRBJ2-7
V gene: TRBV3-1/TRBV3-2
clone size: few
D gene: TRBD2

CDR3 protein: CASSSPGKKGGKNSPLHF
CDR3 DNA: TGTGCCAGCAGCTCCCCCGGTAAAAAAGGGGGCAAAAATTCACCCCTCCACTTT
J gene: TRBJ1-6
V gene: TRBV21-1
clone size: .
D gene: .

CDR3 protein: CSASLAGRNIQYF
CDR3 DNA: TGCAGTGCTAGTCTAGCGGGACGGAACATTCAGTACTTC
J gene: TRBJ2-4
V gene: TRBV20-1
clone size: few
D gene: TRBD2

CDR3 protein: CASSRRFQETQYF
CDR3 DNA: TGTGCCAGCAGCCGACGGTTCCAAGAGACCCAGTACTTC
J gene: TRBJ2-5
V gene: TRBV6-6
clone size: once
D gene: .

CDR3 protein: CASSTLLEYFF
CDR3 DNA: TGTGCCAGTAGTACCCTGCTTGAGTACTTCTTC
J gene: TRBJ2-1
V gene: TRBV19
clone size: .
D gene: .

CDR3 protein: CASSGDTSTNEKLFF
CDR3 DNA: TGTGCCAGCAGTGGTGACACCTCAACTAATGAAAAACTGTTTTTT
J gene: TRBJ1-4
V gene: TRBV2
clone size: .
D gene: .

CDR3 protein: CASGPPTGSYEQYF
CDR3 DNA: TGTGCTAGTGGTCCCCCGACAGGTTCCTACGAGCAGTACTTC
J gene: TRBJ2-7
V gene: TRBV12-5
clone size: .
D gene: .

CDR3 protein: CASSSLRGLATDEQYF
CDR3 DNA: TGTGCCAGCAGTTCCCTCCGGGGACTAGCGACCGACGAGCAGTACTTC
J gene: TRBJ2-7
V gene: TRBV6-5
clone size: .
D gene: TRBD2

CDR3 protein: CAIRAGATSTDTQYF
CDR3 DNA: TGTGCCATCAGAGCGGGGGCCACTAGCACAGATACGCAGTATTTT
J gene: TRBJ2-3
V gene: TRBV10-3
clone size: .
D gene: TRBD2

CDR3 protein: CASSPSPTGISAKLFF
CDR3 DNA: TGTGCCAGCAGCCCCTCACCGACAGGGATTTCGGCAAAACTGTTTTTT
J gene: TRBJ1-4
V gene: TRBV9
clone size: .
D gene: TRBD1

CDR3 protein: CASRDIGYEQYF
CDR3 DNA: TGTGCCAGTAGGGACATAGGATACGAGCAGTACTTC
J gene: TRBJ2-7
V gene: TRBV19
clone size: .
D gene: .

CDR3 protein: CASSPGLCYNEQFF
CDR3 DNA: TGTGCCAGCAGCCCGGGACTCTGCTACAATGAGCAGTTCTTC
J gene: TRBJ2-1
V gene: TRBV21-1
clone size: .
D gene: .

CDR3 protein: CASSYSGGGTDTQYF
CDR3 DNA: TGTGCCAGCAGTTACTCGGGGGGGGGCACAGATACGCAGTATTTT
J gene: TRBJ2-3
V gene: TRBV6-5
clone size: .
D gene: TRBD2

CDR3 protein: CASSLGDRVDEQYF
CDR3 DNA: TGCGCCAGCAGCTTGGGGGACAGGGTAGACGAGCAGTACTTC
J gene: TRBJ2-7
V gene: TRBV5-1
clone size: .
D gene: TRBD1

CDR3 protein: CASNGTVNYGYTF
CDR3 DNA: TGTGCCAGCAACGGGACAGTTAACTATGGCTACACCTTC
J gene: TRBJ1-2
V gene: TRBV7-4
clone size: few
D gene: TRBD1

CDR3 protein: CASSQGLKGLGVTYNEQFF
CDR3 DNA: TGCGCCAGCAGCCAGGGCCTCAAAGGATTAGGGGTTACCTACAATGAGCAGTTCTTC
J gene: TRBJ2-1
V gene: TRBV4-1
clone size: .
D gene: .

CDR3 protein: CASSYRTDYNEQFF
CDR3 DNA: TGTGCCAGCAGTTATCGGACAGACTACAATGAGCAGTTCTTC
J gene: TRBJ2-1
V gene: TRBV6-6
clone size: .
D gene: .

CDR3 protein: CATQQDPTDTQYF
CDR3 DNA: TGTGCCACCCAACAGGACCCCACAGATACGCAGTATTTT
J gene: TRBJ2-3
V gene: TRBV24-1
clone size: .
D gene: .

CDR3 protein: CASSSTARLTNYGYTF
CDR3 DNA: TGTGCCAGCAGTTCCACGGCCCGACTAACTAACTATGGCTACACCTTC
J gene: TRBJ1-2
V gene: TRBV6-2/TRBV6-3
clone size: .
D gene: .

CDR3 protein: CASRERTGWPEAFF
CDR3 DNA: TGTGCCAGTAGGGAGCGGACAGGCTGGCCTGAAGCTTTCTTT
J gene: TRBJ1-1
V gene: TRBV19
clone size: once
D gene: TRBD1

CDR3 protein: CASSQAPPGGADTQYF
CDR3 DNA: TGCGCCAGCAGCCAGGCCCCTCCCGGGGGGGCAGATACGCAGTATTTT
J gene: TRBJ2-3
V gene: TRBV4-1
clone size: .
D gene: TRBD2

CDR3 protein: CASSPQRNDQPQHF
CDR3 DNA: TGTGCCAGCAGTCCGCAGAGGAACGATCAGCCCCAGCATTTT
J gene: TRBJ1-5
V gene: TRBV28
clone size: .
D gene: .

CDR3 protein: CASSSGQGGEQYF
CDR3 DNA: TGTGCCAGCAGTTCTGGACAGGGCGGGGAGCAGTACTTC
J gene: TRBJ2-7
V gene: TRBV28
clone size: .
D gene: TRBD1